This TCR beta chain is drawn from a study of cytomegalovirus exposure and HLA in healthy donors. Whole-study results and caveats: Cytomegalovirus-associated status was assigned to approximately 160 TCR beta chains. That first-cohort TCR clusters tended to co-occur in the roughly 130 validation repertoires was found in a later analysis.

Sequenced by immunoSEQ multiplex PCR; TCRdb stores in-frame clones only, minus some. Among 80,000 to 90,000 clones, about 96% were seen once, and the ten largest hold 0.78%. Turning to this clone: Its antigen is currently unknown.

This CDR3 has 13 residues. Germline lookup yields CDR1 MNHEY and CDR2 SVGAGI. V trimming: 2 bases; J trimming: 8 bases; junction bases outside the gene matches: 5. This TCR came from a man younger than 30 in good health and CMV-seronegative. The V call is TRBV6-5, the J call TRBJ1-1; 7 positions agree with TRBD1. Input material: PBMCs. CDR3 bases: TGTGCCAGCAGTTACCTTTCAGGGGGGGAAGCTTTCTTT. This gives the protein CASSYLSGGEAFF.